The rows below give T cell receptor beta chains drawn from one sample of a study of cytomegalovirus exposure and HLA in healthy donors. Using immunoSEQ multiplex PCR, the repertoire was profiled, and TCRdb retains in-frame clones only, with some absent. The sample has roughly 150,000 clones; approximately 81% are singletons. The sequencing sample was made of PBMCs. The receptors here all came from a young man in good health and CMV-seronegative. CDR3s include the opening cysteine and the closing phenylalanine or tryptophan. The D gene is left open where the match is weak. Expanded clones get a size class; other rows say once, few or many, or leave the size out.

CASSMPGQENYNEQFF	TGTGCCAGTAGTATGCCCGGACAGGAAAATTACAATGAGCAGTTCTTC	TRBV19	TRBD1	16	TRBJ2-1	once
CSVGGRGRPDTQYF	TGCAGCGTTGGGGGCAGGGGTAGGCCAGATACGCAGTATTTT	TRBV29-1	NA	14	TRBJ2-3	NA
CASSLSQGTQYF	TGTGCCAGCAGCTTAAGCCAGGGGACGCAGTACTTC	TRBV7-9	NA	12	TRBJ2-7	few
CASSVRDISYNEQFF	TGTGCCAGCAGCGTAAGGGACATTTCCTACAATGAGCAGTTCTTC	TRBV9	NA	15	TRBJ2-1	NA
CASSRLGLAANTGELFF	TGCGCCAGCAGCCGACTTGGACTAGCGGCGAACACCGGGGAGCTGTTTTTT	TRBV4-1	TRBD2	17	TRBJ2-2	NA
CASSIGDKNYGYTF	TGTGCCAGTAGTATAGGGGACAAAAACTATGGCTACACCTTC	TRBV19	NA	14	TRBJ1-2	few
CASSLGELATNEKLFF	TGCGCCAGCAGCTTGGGGGAGTTGGCAACTAATGAAAAACTGTTTTTT	TRBV5-1	NA	16	TRBJ1-4	NA
CASSLASPGPYGYTF	TGTGCCAGCAGCTTAGCGTCACCAGGGCCCTATGGCTACACCTTC	TRBV7-9	NA	15	TRBJ1-2	NA
CASSQDGAGGLYEQYF	TGCGCCAGCAGCCAAGATGGGGCGGGGGGGCTGTACGAGCAGTACTTC	TRBV4-1	TRBD2	16	TRBJ2-7	few
CASSSAQGDYGYTF	TGTGCCAGCAGTTCGGCGCAGGGTGACTATGGCTACACCTTC	TRBV28	NA	14	TRBJ1-2	NA
CASSHPGQEVKTQYF	TGTGCCAGCAGCCATCCGGGACAGGAGGTTAAGACCCAGTACTTC	TRBV7-9	TRBD1	15	TRBJ2-5	NA
CASSLTSHEQFF	TGCGCCAGCAGCTTGACTAGCCATGAGCAGTTCTTC	TRBV5-1	NA	12	TRBJ2-1	once
CASRNRQGNWNQPQHF	TGCGCCAGCAGGAACCGACAGGGAAATTGGAATCAGCCCCAGCATTTT	TRBV5-1	TRBD1	16	TRBJ1-5	once
CASSFYRDRMYF	TGTGCCAGCAGCTTCTACAGGGACAGGATGTACTTC	TRBV11-2	TRBD1	12	TRBJ2-7	NA
CASSFPGTGSNSPLHF	TGTGCCAGCAGTTTCCCCGGGACAGGGTCCAATTCACCCCTCCACTTT	TRBV28	TRBD1	16	TRBJ1-6	NA
CASSQQGRDRVLQGTGELFF	TGCGCCAGCAGTCAACAGGGCCGGGACAGGGTGTTACAGGGCACCGGGGAGCTGTTTTTT	TRBV23-1	TRBD1	20	TRBJ2-2	NA
CASSSQGWNGYTF	TGTGCCAGCAGTTCACAGGGTTGGAATGGCTACACCTTC	TRBV27	NA	13	TRBJ1-2	once
CASSPPTGGARYNEQFF	TGTGCCAGCAGCCCACCTACCGGAGGCGCCAGATACAATGAGCAGTTCTTC	TRBV4-2	NA	17	TRBJ2-1	NA
CASSFIPGQGVHEQYF	TGTGCCAGCAGCTTTATTCCGGGACAGGGTGTACACGAGCAGTACTTC	TRBV11-2	TRBD1	16	TRBJ2-7	NA
CASSMDYASYEQYF	TGTGCCAGTAGTATGGACTATGCATCCTACGAGCAGTACTTC	TRBV19	NA	14	TRBJ2-7	NA
CASSIGTTGAQYF	TGCGCCAGCAGCATAGGGACAACTGGGGCCCAGTACTTC	TRBV5-1	NA	13	TRBJ2-5	once
CASSLGQGATGELFF	TGTGCCAGCAGCTTGGGACAGGGGGCAACCGGGGAGCTGTTTTTT	TRBV11-3	TRBD1	15	TRBJ2-2	NA
CASSFFTGTPYGEQYF	TGTGCCAGCAGCTTTTTCACCGGGACACCATACGGAGAGCAGTACTTC	TRBV7-2	NA	16	TRBJ2-5	NA
CASGPLSRNEQYF	TGTGCTAGTGGTCCCCTATCGAGAAACGAGCAGTACTTC	TRBV12-5	NA	13	TRBJ2-7	NA
CASSLGGWVPSYEQYF	TGTGCCAGCAGCTTAGGCGGTTGGGTTCCCTCCTACGAGCAGTACTTC	TRBV7-2	NA	16	TRBJ2-7	NA
CASSLGQEDQPQHF	TGTGCCAGCAGCTTGGGACAGGAAGATCAGCCCCAGCATTTT	TRBV4-2	TRBD1	14	TRBJ1-5	NA
CATSRAGDTDTQYF	TGTGCCACCAGCAGAGCCGGGGACACAGATACGCAGTATTTT	TRBV15	NA	14	TRBJ2-3	NA
CSVDLPWSGTPQTQYF	TGCAGCGTTGACCTCCCCTGGTCAGGGACACCACAGACCCAGTACTTC	TRBV29-1	NA	16	TRBJ2-5	few
CASTSVGGYGYTF	TGTGCCAGCACCTCAGTAGGGGGCTATGGCTACACCTTC	TRBV6-6	NA	13	TRBJ1-2	NA
CASGSVRGTGNTEAFF	TGTGCTAGTGGTTCGGTACGAGGGACAGGGAACACTGAAGCTTTCTTT	TRBV12-5	TRBD1	16	TRBJ1-1	NA
CSSSLFNQPQHF	TGTTCCAGCAGCCTTTTCAATCAGCCCCAGCATTTT	TRBV7-9	NA	12	TRBJ1-5	NA
CSVDRAGGGYGYTF	TGCAGCGTTGATAGAGCAGGAGGCGGCTATGGCTACACCTTC	TRBV29-1	NA	14	TRBJ1-2	NA
CASAQGQGVYYEQYF	TGTGCTAGTGCCCAAGGACAGGGGGTATACTACGAGCAGTACTTC	TRBV12-5	TRBD1	15	TRBJ2-7	few
CASSLDRGTGELFF	TGTGCCAGCAGCCTGGACAGGGGAACCGGGGAGCTGTTTTTT	TRBV11-2	TRBD1	14	TRBJ2-2	few
CASSFWDSPPGELFF	TGTGCCAGCAGCTTCTGGGACAGCCCACCGGGGGAGCTGTTTTTT	TRBV5-6	TRBD1	15	TRBJ2-2	NA
CASSVLLAVGPSTWAEQYF	TGTGCCAGCAGTGTATTATTAGCGGTAGGCCCCTCAACATGGGCGGAGCAGTACTTC	TRBV6-1	NA	19	TRBJ2-7	NA
CASSLANLLKTGETQYF	TGCGCCAGCAGCTTAGCGAATCTGCTAAAAACAGGAGAGACCCAGTACTTC	TRBV5-1	NA	17	TRBJ2-5	NA
CASRPYRMNTEAFF	TGTGCCAGCAGGCCCTACAGGATGAACACTGAAGCTTTCTTT	TRBV2	NA	14	TRBJ1-1	NA
CASSLDAGTGLNTGELFF	TGTGCCAGCAGCTTAGATGCCGGGACAGGGCTCAACACCGGGGAGCTGTTTTTT	TRBV7-6	TRBD1	18	TRBJ2-2	NA
CASSTDWYNEQFF	TGTGCCAGTAGTACCGACTGGTACAATGAGCAGTTCTTC	TRBV19	NA	13	TRBJ2-1	once
CASSRLAGASTDTQYF	TGTGCCAGTAGCCGACTAGCGGGAGCTAGCACAGATACGCAGTATTTT	TRBV19	TRBD2	16	TRBJ2-3	NA
CASSLNGGVTYEQYF	TGTGCCAGCAGCCTAAACGGGGGGGTCACCTACGAGCAGTACTTC	TRBV7-6	TRBD2	15	TRBJ2-7	NA
CASSAPGGGAMRGYTF	TGTGCCAGCAGCGCCCCTGGTGGAGGGGCGATGCGCGGCTACACCTTC	TRBV9	NA	16	TRBJ1-2	NA
CASSRDRGHSGNTIYF	TGTGCCAGCAGCCGGGACAGGGGACACTCTGGAAACACCATATATTTT	TRBV7-9	TRBD1	16	TRBJ1-3	NA
CASSLSGTTHSPLHF	TGCGCCAGCAGCCTTTCCGGGACAACACATTCACCCCTCCACTTT	TRBV5-1	NA	15	TRBJ1-6	once